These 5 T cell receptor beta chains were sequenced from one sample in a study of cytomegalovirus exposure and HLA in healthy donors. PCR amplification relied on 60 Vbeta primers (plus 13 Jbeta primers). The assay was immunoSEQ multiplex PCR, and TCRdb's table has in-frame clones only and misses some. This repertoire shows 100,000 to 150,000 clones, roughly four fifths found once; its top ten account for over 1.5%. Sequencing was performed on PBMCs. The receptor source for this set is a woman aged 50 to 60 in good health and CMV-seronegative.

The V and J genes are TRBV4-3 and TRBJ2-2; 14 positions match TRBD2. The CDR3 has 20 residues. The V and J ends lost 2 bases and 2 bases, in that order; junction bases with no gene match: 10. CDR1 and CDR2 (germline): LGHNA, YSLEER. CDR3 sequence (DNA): TGCGCCAGCAGCCAATCGGCATCGACTAGCGGGAGGGTAAACACCGGGGAGCTGTTTTTT. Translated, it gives CASSQSASTSGRVNTGELFF.

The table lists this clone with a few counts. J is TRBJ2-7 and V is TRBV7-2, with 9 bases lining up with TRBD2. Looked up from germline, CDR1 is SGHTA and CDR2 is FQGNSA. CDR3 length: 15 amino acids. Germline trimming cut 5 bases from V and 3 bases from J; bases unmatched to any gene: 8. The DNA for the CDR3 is TGTGCCAGCAGCGGTAGCGGGGGATCAGACTACGAGCAGTACTTC. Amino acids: CASSGSGGSDYEQYF.

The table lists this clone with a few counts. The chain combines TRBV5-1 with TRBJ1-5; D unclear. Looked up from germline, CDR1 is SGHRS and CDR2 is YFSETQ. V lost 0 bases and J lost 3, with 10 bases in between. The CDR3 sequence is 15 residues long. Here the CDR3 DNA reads TGCGCCAGCAGCTTGGGATACAGTTACAATCAGCCCCAGCATTTT. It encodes CASSLGYSYNQPQHF.

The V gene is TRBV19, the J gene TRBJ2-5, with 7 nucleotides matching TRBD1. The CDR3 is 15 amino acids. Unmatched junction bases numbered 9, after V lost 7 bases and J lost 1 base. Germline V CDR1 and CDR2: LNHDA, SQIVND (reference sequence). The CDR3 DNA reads TGTGCCAGTACCTCCGGGACAGCGACCCAAGAGACCCAGTACTTC. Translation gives CASTSGTATQETQYF. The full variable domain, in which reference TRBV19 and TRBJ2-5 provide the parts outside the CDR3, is DGGITQSPKYLFRKEGQNVTLSCEQNLNHDAMYWYRQDPGQGLRLIYYSQIVNDFQKGDIAEGYSVSREKKESFPLTVTSAQKNPTAFYLCASTSGTATQETQYFGPGTRLLVL.

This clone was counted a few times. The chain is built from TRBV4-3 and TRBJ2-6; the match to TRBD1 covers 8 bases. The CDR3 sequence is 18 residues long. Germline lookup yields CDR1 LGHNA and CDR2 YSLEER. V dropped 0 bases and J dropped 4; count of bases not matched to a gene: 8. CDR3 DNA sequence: TGCGCCAGCAGCCAAGAACCCCAGGGGGCTGCGGGGGCCAACGTCCTGACTTTC. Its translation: CASSQEPQGAAGANVLTF.